The sequence of this T cell receptor (beta chain) was determined in a study of blood T cells in healthy people across ages. The CDR3 has 15 amino acids. Germline trimming cut 0 bases from V and 5 bases from J; bases unmatched to any gene: 6. CDR1 and CDR2 (germline): LGHNA, YSLEER. PCR was performed a second time for about 7 to 12 cycles using a sample-barcoded 5' primer and a J-beta primer mix. Each TCR beta cDNA got a 12-nucleotide random molecular identifier. All samples gave at least 2.5 million CDR3-containing paired-end reads. In TCRdb, the 5' RACE reads were re-called with MiXCR into one record per CDR3 protein. The sample lists 1.5 million to 2 million distinct CDR3 sequences; roughly two fifths were seen once. This clonotype has only a few counts.

The sequence came from a human donor in good health. The chain links TRBV4-3 to TRBJ1-2; 7 nucleotides line up with TRBD1. The sample taken for sequencing was blood. The CDR3 coding sequence is TGCGCCAGCAGCCAAGACTACAGGGGAAAGTATGGCTACACCTTC. Protein sequence: CASSQDYRGKYGYTF.